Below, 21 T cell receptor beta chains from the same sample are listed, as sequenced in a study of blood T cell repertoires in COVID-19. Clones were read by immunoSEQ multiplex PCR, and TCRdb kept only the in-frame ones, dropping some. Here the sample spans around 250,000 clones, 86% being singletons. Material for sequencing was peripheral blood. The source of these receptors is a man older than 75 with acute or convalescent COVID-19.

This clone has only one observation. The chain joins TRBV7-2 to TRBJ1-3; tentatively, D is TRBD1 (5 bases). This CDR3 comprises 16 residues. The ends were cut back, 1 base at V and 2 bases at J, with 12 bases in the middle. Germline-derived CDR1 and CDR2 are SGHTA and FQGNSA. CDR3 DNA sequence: TGTGCCAGCAGCTTAGGGGGACTTTCCCCTGGAAACACCATATATTTT. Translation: CASSLGGLSPGNTIYF.

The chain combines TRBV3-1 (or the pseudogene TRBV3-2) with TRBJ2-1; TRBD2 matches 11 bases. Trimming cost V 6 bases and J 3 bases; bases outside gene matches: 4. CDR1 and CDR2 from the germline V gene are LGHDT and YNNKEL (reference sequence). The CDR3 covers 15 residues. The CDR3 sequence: CASSLAGGVYNEQFF. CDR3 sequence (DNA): TGTGCCAGCAGTCTAGCGGGAGGAGTCTACAATGAGCAGTTCTTC.

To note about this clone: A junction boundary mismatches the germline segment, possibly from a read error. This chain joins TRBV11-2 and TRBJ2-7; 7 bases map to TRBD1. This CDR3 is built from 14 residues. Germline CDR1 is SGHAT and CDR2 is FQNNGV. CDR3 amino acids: CASSPRQGSSEQYF. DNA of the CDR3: TGTGCCAGCAGCCCGCGACAGGGCTCCTCCGAGCAGTACTTC.

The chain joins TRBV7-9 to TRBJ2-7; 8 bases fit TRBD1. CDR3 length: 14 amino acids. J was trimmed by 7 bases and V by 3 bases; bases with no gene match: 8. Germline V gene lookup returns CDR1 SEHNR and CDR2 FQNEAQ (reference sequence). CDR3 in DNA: TGTGCCAGCAGCTTGGACAGGGCCTCCTCAGAGCAGTACTTC. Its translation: CASSLDRASSEQYF.

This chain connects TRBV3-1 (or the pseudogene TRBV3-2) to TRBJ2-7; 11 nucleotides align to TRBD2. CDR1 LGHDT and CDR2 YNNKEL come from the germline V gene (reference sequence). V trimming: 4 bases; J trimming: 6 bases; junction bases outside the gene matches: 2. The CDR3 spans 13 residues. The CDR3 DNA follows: TGTGCCAGCAGCCTTGGGACTAGCGGCGAGCAGTACTTC. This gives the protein CASSLGTSGEQYF.

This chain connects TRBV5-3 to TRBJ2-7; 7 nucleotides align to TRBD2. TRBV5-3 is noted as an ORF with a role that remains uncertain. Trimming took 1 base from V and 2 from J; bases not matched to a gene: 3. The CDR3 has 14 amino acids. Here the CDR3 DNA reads TGTGCCAGAAGCTTGTGGGACTATACCTACGAGCAGTACTTC. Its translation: CARSLWDYTYEQYF.

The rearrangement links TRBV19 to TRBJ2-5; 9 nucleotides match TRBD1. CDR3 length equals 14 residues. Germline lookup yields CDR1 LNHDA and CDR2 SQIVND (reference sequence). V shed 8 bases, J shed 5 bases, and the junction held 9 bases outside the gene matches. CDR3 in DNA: TGTGCCAGTCTGGGGACAGGGTATGGTGAGACCCAGTACTTC. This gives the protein CASLGTGYGETQYF.

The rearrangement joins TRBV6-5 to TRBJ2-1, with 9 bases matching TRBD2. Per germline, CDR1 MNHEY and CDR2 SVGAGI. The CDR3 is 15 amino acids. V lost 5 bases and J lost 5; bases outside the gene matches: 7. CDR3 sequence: CASSPRLAANNEQFF. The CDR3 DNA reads TGTGCCAGCAGTCCCCGACTAGCGGCAAACAATGAGCAGTTCTTC.

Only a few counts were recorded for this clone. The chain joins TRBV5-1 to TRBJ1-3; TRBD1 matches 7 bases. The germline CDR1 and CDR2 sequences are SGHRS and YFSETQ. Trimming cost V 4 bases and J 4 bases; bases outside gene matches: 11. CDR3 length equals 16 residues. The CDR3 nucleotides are TGCGCCAGCAGCCTAGACCCGACAGGGAACGGAAACACCATATATTTT. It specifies CASSLDPTGNGNTIYF.

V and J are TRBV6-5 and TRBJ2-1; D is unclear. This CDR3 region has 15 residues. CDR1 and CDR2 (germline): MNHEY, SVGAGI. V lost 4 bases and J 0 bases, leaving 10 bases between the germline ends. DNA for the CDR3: TGTGCCAGCAGTTTCGACAAGAGCTCCTACAATGAGCAGTTCTTC. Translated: CASSFDKSSYNEQFF.

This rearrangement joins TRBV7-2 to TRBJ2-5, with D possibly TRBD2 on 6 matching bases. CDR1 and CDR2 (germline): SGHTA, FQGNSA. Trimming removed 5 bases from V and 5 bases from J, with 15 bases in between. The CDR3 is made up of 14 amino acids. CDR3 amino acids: CASSRLGIYETQYF. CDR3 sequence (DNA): TGTGCCAGCAGCAGACTAGGAATATACGAGACCCAGTACTTC.

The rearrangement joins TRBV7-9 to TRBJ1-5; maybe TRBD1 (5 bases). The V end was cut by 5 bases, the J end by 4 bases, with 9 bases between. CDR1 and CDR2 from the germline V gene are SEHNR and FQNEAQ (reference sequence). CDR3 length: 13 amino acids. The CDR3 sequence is CASSPGGNQPQHF. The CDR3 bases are TGTGCCAGCAGCCCGGGGGGGAATCAGCCCCAGCATTTT.

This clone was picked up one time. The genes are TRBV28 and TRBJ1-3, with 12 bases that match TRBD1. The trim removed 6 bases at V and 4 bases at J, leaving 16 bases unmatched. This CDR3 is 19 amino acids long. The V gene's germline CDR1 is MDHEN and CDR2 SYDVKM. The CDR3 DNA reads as TGTGCCAGCAGACCAGCCCCCGGGACAGGGGGCACGGGAGGAAACACCATATATTTT. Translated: CASRPAPGTGGTGGNTIYF. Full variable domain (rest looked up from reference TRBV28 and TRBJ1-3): DVKVTQSSRYLVKRTGEKVFLECVQDMDHENMFWYRQDPGLGLRLIYFSYDVKMKEKGDIPEGYSVSREKKERFSLILESASTNQTSMYLCASRPAPGTGGTGGNTIYFGEGSWLTVV.

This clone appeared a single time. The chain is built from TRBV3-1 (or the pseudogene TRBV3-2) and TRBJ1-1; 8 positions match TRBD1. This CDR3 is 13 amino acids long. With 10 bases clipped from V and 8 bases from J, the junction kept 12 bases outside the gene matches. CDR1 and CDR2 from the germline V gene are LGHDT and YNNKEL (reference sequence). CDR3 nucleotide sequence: TGTGCCACCATAGCAGGACAGGGCGGAGAAGCTTTCTTT. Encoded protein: CATIAGQGGEAFF.

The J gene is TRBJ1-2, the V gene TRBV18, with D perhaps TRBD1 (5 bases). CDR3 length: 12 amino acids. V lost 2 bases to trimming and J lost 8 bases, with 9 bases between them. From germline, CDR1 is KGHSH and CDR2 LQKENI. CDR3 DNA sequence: TGTGCCAGCTCACCAGCAGACAGAGGCTACACCTTC. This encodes CASSPADRGYTF. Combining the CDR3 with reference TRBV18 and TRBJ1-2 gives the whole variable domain NAGVMQNPRHLVRRRGQEARLRCSPMKGHSHVYWYRQLPEEGLKFMVYLQKENIIDESGMPKERFSAEFPKEGPSILRIQQVVRGDSAAYFCASSPADRGYTFGSGTRLTVV.

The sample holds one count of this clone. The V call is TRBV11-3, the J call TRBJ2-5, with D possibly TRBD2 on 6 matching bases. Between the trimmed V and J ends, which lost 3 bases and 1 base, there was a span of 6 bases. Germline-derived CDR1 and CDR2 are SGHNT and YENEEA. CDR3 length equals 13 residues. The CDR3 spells CASSLGGQETQYF. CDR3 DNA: TGTGCCAGCAGCTTGGGGGGCCAAGAGACCCAGTACTTC.

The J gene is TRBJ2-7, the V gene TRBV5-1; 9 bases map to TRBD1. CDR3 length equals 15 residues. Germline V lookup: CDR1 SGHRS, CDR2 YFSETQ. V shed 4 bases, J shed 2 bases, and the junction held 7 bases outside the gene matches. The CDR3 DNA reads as TGCGCCAGCAGCCTGGCGGGGACAGGGCCCTACGAGCAGTACTTC. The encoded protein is CASSLAGTGPYEQYF.

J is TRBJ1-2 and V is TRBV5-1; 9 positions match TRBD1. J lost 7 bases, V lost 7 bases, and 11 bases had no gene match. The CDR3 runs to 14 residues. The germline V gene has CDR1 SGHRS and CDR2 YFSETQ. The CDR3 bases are TGCGCCAGCGTTCCCGGACAGGGGTTTAGTGGCTACACCTTC. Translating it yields CASVPGQGFSGYTF.

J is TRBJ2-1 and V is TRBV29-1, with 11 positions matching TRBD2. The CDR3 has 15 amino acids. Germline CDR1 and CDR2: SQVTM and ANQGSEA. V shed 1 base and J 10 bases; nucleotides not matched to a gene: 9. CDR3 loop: CSVEAGASGRPEQFF. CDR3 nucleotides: TGCAGCGTTGAAGCGGGCGCTAGCGGGAGGCCCGAGCAGTTCTTC.

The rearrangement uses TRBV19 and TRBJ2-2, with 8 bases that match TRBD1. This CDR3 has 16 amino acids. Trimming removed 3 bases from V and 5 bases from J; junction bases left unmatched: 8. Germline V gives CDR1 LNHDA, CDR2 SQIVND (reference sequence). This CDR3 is CASSMGRTGRTGELFF. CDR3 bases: TGTGCCAGTAGTATGGGAAGGACAGGGAGAACCGGGGAGCTGTTTTTT.

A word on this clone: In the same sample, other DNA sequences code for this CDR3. CDR3 loop: CASSPSQAGELFF. Here the CDR3 DNA reads TGTGCCAGCTCACCTTCCCAGGCCGGGGAGCTGTTTTTT. The rearrangement links TRBV18 to TRBJ2-2; D is uncertain. V was cut by 3 bases and J by 6 bases, with 8 bases left in between. CDR1 is KGHSH and CDR2 is LQKENI in the germline V gene. The CDR3 covers 13 residues. Full variable domain (missing parts from reference TRBV18 and TRBJ2-2): NAGVMQNPRHLVRRRGQEARLRCSPMKGHSHVYWYRQLPEEGLKFMVYLQKENIIDESGMPKERFSAEFPKEGPSILRIQQVVRGDSAAYFCASSPSQAGELFFGEGSRLTVL.